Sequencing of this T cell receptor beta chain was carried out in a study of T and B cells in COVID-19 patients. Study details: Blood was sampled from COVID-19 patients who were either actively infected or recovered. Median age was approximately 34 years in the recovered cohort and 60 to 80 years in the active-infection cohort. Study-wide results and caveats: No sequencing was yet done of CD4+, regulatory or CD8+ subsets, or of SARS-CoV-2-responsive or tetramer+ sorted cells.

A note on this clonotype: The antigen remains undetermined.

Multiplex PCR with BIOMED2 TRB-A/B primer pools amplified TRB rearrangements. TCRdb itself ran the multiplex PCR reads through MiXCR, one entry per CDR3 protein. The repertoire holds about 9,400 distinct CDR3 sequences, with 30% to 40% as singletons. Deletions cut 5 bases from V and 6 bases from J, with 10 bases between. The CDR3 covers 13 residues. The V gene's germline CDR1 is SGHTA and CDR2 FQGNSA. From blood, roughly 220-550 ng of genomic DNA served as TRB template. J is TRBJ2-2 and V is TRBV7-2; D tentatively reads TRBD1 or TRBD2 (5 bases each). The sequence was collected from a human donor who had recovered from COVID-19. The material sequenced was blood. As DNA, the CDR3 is TGTGCCAGCAGCGCCCAGGGAGCCGGGGAGCTGTTTTTT. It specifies CASSAQGAGELFF.